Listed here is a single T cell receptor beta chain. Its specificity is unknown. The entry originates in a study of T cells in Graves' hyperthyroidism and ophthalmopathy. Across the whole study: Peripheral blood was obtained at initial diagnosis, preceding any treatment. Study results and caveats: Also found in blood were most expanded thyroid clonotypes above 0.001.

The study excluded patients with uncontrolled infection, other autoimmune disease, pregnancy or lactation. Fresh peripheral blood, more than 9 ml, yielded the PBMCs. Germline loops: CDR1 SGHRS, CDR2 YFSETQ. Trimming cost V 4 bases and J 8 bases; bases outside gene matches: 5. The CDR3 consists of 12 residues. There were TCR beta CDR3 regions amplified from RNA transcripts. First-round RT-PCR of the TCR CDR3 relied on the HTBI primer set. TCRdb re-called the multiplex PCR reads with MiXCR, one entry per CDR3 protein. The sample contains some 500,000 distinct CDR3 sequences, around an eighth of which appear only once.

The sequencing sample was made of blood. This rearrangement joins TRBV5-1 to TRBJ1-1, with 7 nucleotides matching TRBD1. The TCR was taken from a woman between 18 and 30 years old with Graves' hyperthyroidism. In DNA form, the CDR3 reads TGCGCCAGCAGCCCAGGGGGGGAAGAAGCTTTCTTT. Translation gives CASSPGGEEAFF.